The 21 T cell receptor beta chains below all came from one sample that was sequenced in a study of vaccination and CD4 T cells after COVID-19. Treatment reported: roughly 10-day PBMC culture with coronavirus spike peptide pools or control peptides (ViraFEST assay). CD4+ T lymphocytes from the unexposed donor were collected before the COVID-19 pandemic (2011-2018). Sequencing of DNA taken from cultured CD4+ T cells relied on the Oncomine TCR Beta short-read assay. TCRdb re-called the PCR reads through MiXCR, storing one row per CDR3 protein. The data show approximately 5,800 distinct CDR3 sequences, about a third seen once. The antigens of these receptors remain unknown. The sequencing input was CD4+ T cells from blood, cultured in vitro. The receptors stem from a human donor in good health.

This clonotype has more than one count but fewer than ten. V and J are TRBV7-2 and TRBJ2-2, with D unresolved. The germline gives CDR1 SGHTA, CDR2 FQGNSA. The CDR3 extends over 13 amino acids. Deletions cut 7 bases from V and 4 bases from J, with 10 bases between. CDR3 sequence (DNA): TGTGCCAGCAAATACGCAACCACCGGGGAGCTGTTTTTT. Its protein is CASKYATTGELFF.

This chain uses TRBV24-1 with TRBJ2-2; 8 bases fit TRBD2. Germline V gene data show CDR1 as KGHDR and CDR2 as SFDVKD. With 1 base clipped from V and 3 bases from J, the junction kept 0 bases outside the gene matches. The length of the CDR3 is 15 residues. The CDR3 DNA reads as TGTGCCACCAGTGATTTAGCGGGGGACACCGGGGAGCTGTTTTTT. Translated, it gives CATSDLAGDTGELFF.

This clonotype was seen a handful of times. V usage is TRBV7-9 and J usage is TRBJ2-7; D is undetermined. The CDR3 is 14 amino acids. Between the trimmed V and J ends, which lost 5 bases and 4 bases, there was a span of 15 bases. The germline gives CDR1 SEHNR, CDR2 FQNEAQ (reference sequence). The CDR3 reads CASSPLGISYEQYF. CDR3 sequence (DNA): TGTGCCAGCAGCCCTTTGGGGATATCTTACGAGCAGTACTTC.

CDR3 protein: CASNHGTGYREQFF. CDR3 nucleotide sequence: TGTGCCAGCAATCACGGGACAGGGTATCGTGAGCAGTTCTTC. The chain employs TRBV4-2 and TRBJ2-1; the match to TRBD1 covers 9 bases. The V gene end was trimmed by 7 bases and the J gene end by 9 bases; junction bases not matched to a gene: 10. Germline V gene data show CDR1 as LGHNA and CDR2 as YNFKEQ. CDR3 length equals 14 residues.

The chain has TRBV7-9 and TRBJ1-1; no firm D call. Between the trimmed V and J ends, which lost 4 bases and 7 bases, there was a span of 22 bases. The length of the CDR3 is 16 residues. CDR1 is SEHNR and CDR2 is FQNEAQ in the germline V gene (reference sequence). CDR3: CASSSTRVSSLLEAFF. The CDR3 DNA is TGTGCCAGCAGCTCCACCCGGGTCTCGAGCCTACTTGAAGCTTTCTTT.

This clonotype occurred a few times. V usage is TRBV20-1 and J usage is TRBJ1-3, with 9 bases aligning to TRBD1. Losses at the gene ends were 4 bases for V and 8 bases for J; bases not matched to a gene: 6. The CDR3 covers 13 residues. Germline values: CDR1 DFQATT, CDR2 SNEGSKA (reference sequence). The CDR3 here is CSAKDRGLHTIYF. The DNA for the CDR3 is TGCAGTGCTAAGGACAGGGGACTACACACCATATATTTT.

The rearrangement joins TRBV7-6 to TRBJ1-1; 11 bases line up with TRBD1. The CDR3 is 16 residues long. The ends lost 5 bases at V and 0 bases at J; junction bases unmatched: 5. Germline assignment: CDR1 SGHVS and CDR2 FNYEAQ. The CDR3 sequence is CASSQGTGGMNTEAFF. CDR3 coding DNA: TGTGCCAGCAGCCAGGGGACAGGGGGGATGAACACTGAAGCTTTCTTT.

The chain is built from TRBV5-1 and TRBJ1-6, with TRBD1 identical over 12 bases. Germline loops: CDR1 SGHRS, CDR2 YFSETQ. The V gene end was trimmed by 6 bases and the J gene end by 10 bases; junction bases not matched to a gene: 23. The CDR3 length is 20 residues. The CDR3 reads CASITYPGQGALRPISPLHF. As DNA, the CDR3 is TGCGCCAGCATTACTTACCCGGGACAGGGGGCGCTTCGGCCGATCTCACCCCTCCACTTT.

The chain employs TRBV7-2 and TRBJ2-1; D remains unclear. V was shortened by 5 bases and J by 10 bases, with 21 bases between the two germline ends. Germline V gives CDR1 SGHTA, CDR2 FQGNSA. The CDR3 sequence is 15 residues long. The CDR3 region is CASSQEAAPRKEQFF. In DNA form, the CDR3 reads TGTGCCAGCAGCCAAGAGGCCGCCCCGCGTAAGGAGCAGTTCTTC.

V is TRBV6-1 and J is TRBJ1-1, with TRBD1 as a possible D gene (6 bases). Trimming stripped 6 bases from V and 0 bases from J, with 11 bases between. Germline V gene lookup returns CDR1 MNHNS and CDR2 SASEGT. The CDR3 is made up of 14 amino acids. DNA of the CDR3: TGTGCCAGCAGGGATACAGGGTTGAACACTGAAGCTTTCTTT. Its translation is CASRDTGLNTEAFF.

The chain uses TRBV5-1 and TRBJ1-1, with D possibly being TRBD1 (6 bases). Germline values: CDR1 SGHRS, CDR2 YFSETQ. The CDR3 extends over 14 amino acids. Deletions cut 0 bases from V and 4 bases from J, with 10 bases between. The DNA for the CDR3 is TGCGCCAGCAGCTTGGCAGGGGTCGGCACTGAAGCTTTCTTT. Amino acids: CASSLAGVGTEAFF. Together with reference TRBV5-1 and TRBJ1-1, the CDR3 gives the full variable domain: KAGVTQTPRYLIKTRGQQVTLSCSPISGHRSVSWYQQTPGQGLQFLFEYFSETQRNKGNFPGRFSGRQFSNSRSEMNVSTLELGDSALYLCASSLAGVGTEAFFGQGTRLTVV.

The rearrangement uses TRBV6-2 or TRBV6-3 and TRBJ1-2, with D possibly TRBD1 on 6 matching bases. Germline V CDR1 and CDR2: MNHEY, SVGEGT. This CDR3 is built from 13 residues. The V end was cut by 7 bases, the J end by 4 bases, with 13 bases between. The CDR3 region is CASTQDSSYGYTF. The DNA for the CDR3 is TGTGCCAGCACTCAGGACAGCAGCTATGGCTACACCTTC.

V usage is TRBV29-1 and J usage is TRBJ2-1; D perhaps matches TRBD2 (7 bases). V was shortened by 3 bases and J by 8 bases, with 17 bases between the two germline ends. The CDR3 is 14 amino acids. Germline V gene sequence: CDR1 SQVTM, CDR2 ANQGSEA. Here the CDR3 DNA reads TGCAGCGTTGACCCACAGGCCGGGGGGCATGAGCAGTTCTTC. Amino acids: CSVDPQAGGHEQFF.

The chain carries TRBV7-3 and TRBJ2-3; no clear D gene. Trimming left V 6 bases short and J 6 bases short, with 13 bases between. The CDR3 consists of 13 residues. Looked up from germline, CDR1 is SGHTA and CDR2 is FQGTGA. This CDR3 is CASSAGSDDTQYF. The CDR3 DNA follows: TGTGCCAGCAGTGCCGGATCTGACGATACGCAGTATTTT.

This clonotype was detected a few times. The chain joins TRBV10-3 to TRBJ1-1, with 8 bases lining up with TRBD1. This CDR3 region has 14 residues. In germline, CDR1 is ENHRY, CDR2 SYGVKD. Trimming cost V 6 bases and J 5 bases; bases outside gene matches: 8. This CDR3 is CAISMTGERTEAFF. The CDR3, as DNA: TGTGCCATCAGCATGACAGGGGAGAGAACTGAAGCTTTCTTT.

This clonotype appeared a few times. The genes are TRBV7-9 and TRBJ2-2; D ambiguous. The CDR3 covers 13 residues. V lost 5 bases to trimming and J lost 1 base, with 5 bases between them. Germline-derived CDR1 and CDR2 are SEHNR and FQNEAQ (reference sequence). For the CDR3, the DNA is TGTGCCAGCAGCCCTAGGAACACCGGGGAGCTGTTTTTT. It specifies CASSPRNTGELFF. Full variable domain (rest looked up from reference TRBV7-9 and TRBJ2-2): DTGVSQNPRHKITKRGQNVTFRCDPISEHNRLYWYRQTLGQGPEFLTYFQNEAQLEKSRLLSDRFSAERPKGSFSTLEIQRTEQGDSAMYLCASSPRNTGELFFGEGSRLTVL.

Only a few counts were recorded for this clonotype. The gene calls are TRBV7-6 and TRBJ2-1; D not resolved. CDR1 and CDR2 from the germline V gene are SGHVS and FNYEAQ. The CDR3 totals 12 residues. The V and J ends lost 5 bases and 3 bases respectively, with 5 bases between them. CDR3 nucleotides: TGTGCCAGCAGCCCAGACTACAATGAGCAGTTCTTC. This gives the protein CASSPDYNEQFF.

This clonotype has a handful of counts. The chain employs TRBV20-1 and TRBJ1-1, with a tentative D call TRBD1 (6 bases). Trimming removed 7 bases at V and 0 bases at J, with 18 bases between. Germline V lookup: CDR1 DFQATT, CDR2 SNEGSKA (reference sequence). This CDR3 has 15 amino acids. CDR3 loop: CSGLRTARMNTEAFF. The CDR3 DNA reads as TGCAGTGGGCTCCGGACAGCCCGCATGAACACTGAAGCTTTCTTT.

This clonotype came up a few times. V usage is TRBV10-1 and J usage is TRBJ1-2; D gene uncertain. CDR3 length: 14 residues. Germline V gene lookup returns CDR1 WNHNN and CDR2 SYGVQD (reference sequence). V was trimmed by 3 bases and J by 2 bases, leaving 10 bases between them. The CDR3 DNA is TGCGCCAGCAGTGACGGTACGGCAAACTATGGCTACACCTTC. As protein: CASSDGTANYGYTF.

The chain combines TRBV6-4 with TRBJ1-1; D is uncertain. The CDR3 spans 14 residues. The germline gives CDR1 MRHNA, CDR2 SNTAGT. Deletions cut 3 bases from V and 7 bases from J, with 15 bases between. The CDR3 DNA sequence: TGTGCCAGCAGTGAAGGTAGTGTGGCAGGTGAAGCTTTCTTT. It translates to CASSEGSVAGEAFF.

This clonotype was seen a few times. The chain recombines TRBV19 with TRBJ1-6; D may be TRBD1 (6 bases). Between the trimmed V and J ends, which lost 5 bases and 7 bases, there was a span of 15 bases. Germline V lookup: CDR1 LNHDA, CDR2 SQIVND (reference sequence). The CDR3 consists of 15 residues. The CDR3 protein is CASSGGRDINSPLHF. The CDR3 bases are TGTGCCAGTAGTGGGGGGCGGGACATAAATTCACCCCTCCACTTT.